These 3 T cell receptor beta chains were all obtained from the same sample, sequenced in a study of blood T cell repertoires in COVID-19. Here immunoSEQ multiplex PCR was the method, and the copy in TCRdb shows in-frame clones only, minus some. The table lists roughly 160,000 clones, 85% of them singletons, with around 5% in the top ten. Sequencing was performed on peripheral blood. These receptor sequences come from a woman between 50 and 59 years old with COVID-19, enrolled during active disease.

The rearrangement links TRBV6-5 to TRBJ2-5; D ambiguous. The CDR3 is 14 amino acids. V was shortened by 6 bases and J by 5 bases, with 16 bases between the two germline ends. The germline V gene has CDR1 MNHEY and CDR2 SVGAGI. CDR3 in DNA: TGTGCCAGCAGAACCGACGCACCGAGGGAGACCCAGTACTTC. Translated: CASRTDAPRETQYF.

The DNA for the CDR3 is TGTGCCAGTAGTACCAGGGATGTGAATGAAAAACTGTTTTTT. The encoded protein is CASSTRDVNEKLFF. The V gene is TRBV19, the J gene TRBJ1-4, with a weak D call TRBD1 (5 bases). Germline V gene data show CDR1 as LNHDA and CDR2 as SQIVND (reference sequence). The CDR3 has 14 residues. Trimming took 4 bases from V and 5 from J, leaving 11 bases between them.

This sequence joins TRBV28 and TRBJ1-5, with D unresolved. Germline lookup yields CDR1 MDHEN and CDR2 SYDVKM. The CDR3 is 13 residues long. The germline V and J ends were trimmed by 6 bases and 2 bases, with 8 bases remaining between them. The DNA for the CDR3 is TGTGCCAGCAGCTGGTCAGGCAATCAGCCCCAGCATTTT. Translation gives CASSWSGNQPQHF. The full variable domain, with the rest looked up from reference TRBV28 and TRBJ1-5, is DVKVTQSSRYLVKRTGEKVFLECVQDMDHENMFWYRQDPGLGLRLIYFSYDVKMKEKGDIPEGYSVSREKKERFSLILESASTNQTSMYLCASSWSGNQPQHFGDGTRLSIL.